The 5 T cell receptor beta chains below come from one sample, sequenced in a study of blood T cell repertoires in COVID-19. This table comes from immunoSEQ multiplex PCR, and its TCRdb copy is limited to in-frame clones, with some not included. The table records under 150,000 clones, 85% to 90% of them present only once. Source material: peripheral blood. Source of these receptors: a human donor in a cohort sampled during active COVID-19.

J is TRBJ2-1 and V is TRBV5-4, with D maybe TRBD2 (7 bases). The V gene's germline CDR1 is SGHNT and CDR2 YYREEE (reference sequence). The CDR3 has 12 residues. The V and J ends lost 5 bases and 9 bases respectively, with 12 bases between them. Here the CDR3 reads CASRAGASEQFF. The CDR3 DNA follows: TGTGCCAGCAGGGCGGGGGCAAGTGAGCAGTTCTTC. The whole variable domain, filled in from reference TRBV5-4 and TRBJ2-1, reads ETGVTQSPTHLIKTRGQQVTLRCSSQSGHNTVSWYQQALGQGPQFIFQYYREEENGRGNFPPRFSGLQFPNYSSELNVNALELDDSALYLCASRAGASEQFFGPGTRLTVL.

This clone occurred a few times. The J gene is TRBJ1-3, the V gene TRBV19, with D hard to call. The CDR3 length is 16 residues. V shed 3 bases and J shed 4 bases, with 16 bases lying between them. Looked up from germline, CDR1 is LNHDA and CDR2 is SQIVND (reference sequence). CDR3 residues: CASSMIPGVKGNTIYF. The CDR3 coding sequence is TGTGCCAGTAGTATGATTCCCGGGGTGAAAGGAAACACCATATATTTT.

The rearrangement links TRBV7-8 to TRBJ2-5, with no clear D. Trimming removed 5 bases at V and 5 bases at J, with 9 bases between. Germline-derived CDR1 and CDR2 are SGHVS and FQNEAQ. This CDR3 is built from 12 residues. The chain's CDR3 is CASSHYKETQYF. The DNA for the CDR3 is TGTGCCAGCAGCCATTACAAGGAGACCCAGTACTTC.

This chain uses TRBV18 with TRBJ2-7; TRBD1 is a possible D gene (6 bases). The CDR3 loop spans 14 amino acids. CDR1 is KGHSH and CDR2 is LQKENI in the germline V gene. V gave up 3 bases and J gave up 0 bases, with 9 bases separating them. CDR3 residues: CASSPVTGSYEQYF. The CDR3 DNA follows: TGTGCCAGCTCACCGGTGACAGGCTCCTACGAGCAGTACTTC.

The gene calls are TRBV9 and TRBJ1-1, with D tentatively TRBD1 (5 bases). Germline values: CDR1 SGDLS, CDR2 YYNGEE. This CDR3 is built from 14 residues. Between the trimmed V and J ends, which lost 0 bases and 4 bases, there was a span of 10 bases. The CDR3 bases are TGTGCCAGCAGCGTAGGCAGGGCTGGCACTGAAGCTTTCTTT. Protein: CASSVGRAGTEAFF.